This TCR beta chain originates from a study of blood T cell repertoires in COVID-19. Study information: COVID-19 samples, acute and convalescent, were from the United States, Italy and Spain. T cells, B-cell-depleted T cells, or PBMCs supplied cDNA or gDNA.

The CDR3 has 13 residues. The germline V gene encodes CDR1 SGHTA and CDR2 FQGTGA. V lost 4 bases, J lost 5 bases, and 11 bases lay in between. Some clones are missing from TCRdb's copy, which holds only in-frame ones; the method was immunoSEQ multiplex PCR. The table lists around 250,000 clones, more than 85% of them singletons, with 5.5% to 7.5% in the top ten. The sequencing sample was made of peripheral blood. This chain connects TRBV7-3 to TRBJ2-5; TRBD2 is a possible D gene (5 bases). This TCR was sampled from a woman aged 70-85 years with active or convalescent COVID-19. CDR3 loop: CASSSTRYETQYF. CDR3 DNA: TGTGCCAGCAGCTCTACTAGATATGAGACCCAGTACTTC. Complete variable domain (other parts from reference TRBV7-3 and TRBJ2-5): GAGVSQTPSNKVTEKGKYVELRCDPISGHTALYWYRQSLGQGPEFLIYFQGTGAADDSGLPNDRFFAVRPEGSVSTLKIQRTERGDSAVYLCASSSTRYETQYFGPGTRLLVL.